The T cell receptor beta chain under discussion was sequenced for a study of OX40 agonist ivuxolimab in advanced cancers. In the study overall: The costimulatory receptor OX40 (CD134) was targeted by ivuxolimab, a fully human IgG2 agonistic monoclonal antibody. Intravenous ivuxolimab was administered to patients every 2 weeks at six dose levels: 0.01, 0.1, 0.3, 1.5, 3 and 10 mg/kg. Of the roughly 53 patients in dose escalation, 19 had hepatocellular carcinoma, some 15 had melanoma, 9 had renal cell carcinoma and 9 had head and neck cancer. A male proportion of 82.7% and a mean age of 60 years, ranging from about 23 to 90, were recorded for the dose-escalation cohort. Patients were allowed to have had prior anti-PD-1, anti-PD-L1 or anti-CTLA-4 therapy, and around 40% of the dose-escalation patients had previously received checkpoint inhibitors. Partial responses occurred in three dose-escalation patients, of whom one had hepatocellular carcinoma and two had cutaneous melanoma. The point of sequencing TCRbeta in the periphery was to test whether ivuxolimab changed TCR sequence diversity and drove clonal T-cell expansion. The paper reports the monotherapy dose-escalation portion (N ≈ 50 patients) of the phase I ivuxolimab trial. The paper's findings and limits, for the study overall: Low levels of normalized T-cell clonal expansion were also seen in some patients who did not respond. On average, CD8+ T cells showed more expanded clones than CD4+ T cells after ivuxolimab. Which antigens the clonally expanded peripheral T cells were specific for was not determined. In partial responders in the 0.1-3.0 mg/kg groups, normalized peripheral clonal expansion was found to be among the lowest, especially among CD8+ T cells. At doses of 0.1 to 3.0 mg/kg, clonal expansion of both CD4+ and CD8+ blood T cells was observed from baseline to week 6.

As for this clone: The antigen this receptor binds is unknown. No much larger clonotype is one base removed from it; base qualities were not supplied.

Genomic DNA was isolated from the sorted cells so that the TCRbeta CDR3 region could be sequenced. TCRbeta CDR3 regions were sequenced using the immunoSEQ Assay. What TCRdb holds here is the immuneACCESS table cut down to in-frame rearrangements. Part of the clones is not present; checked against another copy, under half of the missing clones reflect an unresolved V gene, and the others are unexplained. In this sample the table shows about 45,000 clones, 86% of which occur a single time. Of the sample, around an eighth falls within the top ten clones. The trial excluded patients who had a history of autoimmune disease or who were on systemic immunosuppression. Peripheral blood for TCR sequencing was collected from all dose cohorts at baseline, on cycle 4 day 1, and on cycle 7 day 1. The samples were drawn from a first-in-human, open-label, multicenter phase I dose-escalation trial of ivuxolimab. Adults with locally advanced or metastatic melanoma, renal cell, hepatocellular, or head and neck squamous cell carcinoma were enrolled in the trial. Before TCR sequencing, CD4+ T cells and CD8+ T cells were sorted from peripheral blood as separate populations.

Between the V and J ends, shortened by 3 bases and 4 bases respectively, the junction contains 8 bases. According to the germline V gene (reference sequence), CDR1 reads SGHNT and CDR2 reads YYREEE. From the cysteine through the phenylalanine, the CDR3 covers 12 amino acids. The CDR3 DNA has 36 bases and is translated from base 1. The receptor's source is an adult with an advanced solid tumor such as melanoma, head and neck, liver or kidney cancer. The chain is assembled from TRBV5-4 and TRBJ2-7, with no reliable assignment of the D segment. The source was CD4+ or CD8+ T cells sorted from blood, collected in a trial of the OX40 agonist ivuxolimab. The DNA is TGTGCCAGCAGCTACGATTTGTACGAGCAGTACTTC. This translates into CASSYDLYEQYF.